One sample yielded the 21 T cell receptor beta chains listed below, sequenced in a study of type 1 regulatory T cells. No antigen has been assigned to these receptors. TCRdb processed the reads anew with MiXCR; each CDR3 protein has one entry. The sample lists approximately 72,000 distinct CDR3 sequences, about three fifths occurring once. What was sequenced was cultured T cells, either the whole culture or a sorted T cell fraction (not recorded which). Subset noted: Tr1-enriched cell product generated in vitro against host alloantigens. These receptors were collected from a human donor in good health.

V is TRBV6-1 and J is TRBJ2-1, with a possible D match to TRBD1 (6 bases). The CDR3 covers 13 residues. The V end lost 3 bases, the J end lost 5 bases, and 8 bases lay between the germline ends. Per the germline V gene, CDR1 is MNHNS and CDR2 is SASEGT. This CDR3 reads CASSEGAHNEQFF. DNA for the CDR3: TGTGCCAGCAGTGAGGGGGCTCACAATGAGCAGTTCTTC.

This rearrangement joins TRBV27 to TRBJ1-4, with 7 positions matching TRBD1. Looked up from germline, CDR1 is MNHEY and CDR2 is SMNVEV (reference sequence). Trimming took 4 bases from V and 8 from J; bases not matched to a gene: 10. CDR3 length: 15 residues. DNA for the CDR3: TGTGCCAGCAGTTCCGGGACAGCCCCTTGGGAAAAACTGTTTTTT. Translation gives CASSSGTAPWEKLFF.

The genes are TRBV20-1 and TRBJ2-5; TRBD1 agrees at 10 bases. V lost 5 bases and J lost 5; bases outside the gene matches: 14. CDR3 size: 16 residues. Germline CDR1 DFQATT, CDR2 SNEGSKA (reference sequence). The CDR3 spells CSADPGTGARGETQYF. For the CDR3, the DNA is TGCAGTGCTGACCCCGGGACAGGGGCAAGGGGGGAGACCCAGTACTTC.

This chain connects TRBV18 to TRBJ2-7; D is perhaps TRBD2 (7 bases). This CDR3 has 18 residues. The germline CDR1 and CDR2 sequences are KGHSH and LQKENI. The V end was cut by 1 base, the J end by 1 base, with 20 bases between. This CDR3 is CASSPLTKPGGPSYEQYF. For the CDR3, the DNA is TGTGCCAGCTCACCACTGACTAAGCCCGGGGGGCCTTCCTACGAGCAGTACTTC.

This clonotype showed up just a few times. The chain is built from TRBV7-6 and TRBJ2-1, with 13 positions matching TRBD2. V was pared by 0 bases and J by 7 bases, with 9 bases of the junction left unmatched. This CDR3 region has 18 residues. Per the germline V gene, CDR1 is SGHVS and CDR2 is FNYEAQ. The DNA for the CDR3 is TGTGCCAGCAGCTTAGCTCGGTCGGGGACTAGCGGGACTAATGAGCAGTTCTTC. It is translated as CASSLARSGTSGTNEQFF.

Only a few counts were recorded for this clonotype. V usage is TRBV12-3 or TRBV12-4 and J usage is TRBJ2-7; 9 bases line up with TRBD2. The V gene end was trimmed by 9 bases and the J gene end by 6 bases; junction bases not matched to a gene: 3. The CDR3 is 11 residues long. CDR3 DNA: TGTGCCAGGACAGCGGGAGGCGAGCAGTACTTC. It is translated as CARTAGGEQYF.

The chain recombines TRBV4-1 with TRBJ2-1; 7 positions match TRBD2. From germline, CDR1 is MGHRA and CDR2 YSYEKL. There are 16 residues in the CDR3. J lost 0 bases, V lost 3 bases, and 5 bases had no gene match. CDR3 in DNA: TGCGCCAGCAGCCACGCCAGCGGGGACTCCTACAATGAGCAGTTCTTC. It encodes CASSHASGDSYNEQFF.

The rearrangement links TRBV20-1 to TRBJ1-4; tentatively, D is TRBD1 (6 bases). The CDR3 is 15 amino acids. CDR1 DFQATT and CDR2 SNEGSKA come from the germline V gene (reference sequence). V lost 7 bases, J lost 4 bases, and 19 bases lay in between. The CDR3 loop reads CSVGGARGNNEKLFF. CDR3 DNA: TGCAGTGTAGGGGGGGCGCGGGGGAATAATGAAAAACTGTTTTTT.

The J gene is TRBJ2-7, the V gene TRBV7-9; possibly TRBD2 for D (6 bases). CDR3 size: 14 residues. Germline V gives CDR1 SEHNR, CDR2 FQNEAQ (reference sequence). The ends were cut back, 1 base at V and 2 bases at J, with 9 bases in the middle. The CDR3 DNA reads as TGTGCCAGCAGCTTAGGGACTACTGCCTACGAGCAGTACTTC. Its translation: CASSLGTTAYEQYF.

The genes are TRBV24-1 and TRBJ2-1, with 9 positions matching TRBD2. The CDR3 extends over 16 amino acids. The germline CDR1 and CDR2 sequences are KGHDR and SFDVKD. J was trimmed by 7 bases and V by 11 bases; bases with no gene match: 17. For the CDR3, the DNA is TGTGCCATCTCGGCGCCAAGCGGGAGGCGAGAGAATGAGCAGTTCTTC. This translates into CAISAPSGRRENEQFF.

This clonotype appeared a few times. The rearrangement joins TRBV20-1 to TRBJ2-7; no firm D call. Germline lookup yields CDR1 DFQATT and CDR2 SNEGSKA (reference sequence). This CDR3 region has 11 residues. V lost 3 bases and J lost 5, with 8 bases in between. CDR3 protein: CSARSFDEQYF. Written as DNA, the CDR3 is TGCAGTGCTAGGAGCTTCGACGAGCAGTACTTC.

The chain couples TRBV20-1 to TRBJ1-2, with unresolved D. The CDR3 length is 12 residues. Between the trimmed V and J ends, which lost 6 bases and 3 bases, there was a span of 11 bases. Germline V gene data show CDR1 as DFQATT and CDR2 as SNEGSKA (reference sequence). The CDR3 region is CSAVAGDYGYTF. The DNA for the CDR3 is TGCAGTGCCGTAGCCGGGGACTATGGCTACACCTTC.

This chain links TRBV20-1 with TRBJ2-5; D might be TRBD1 (6 bases). Germline lookup yields CDR1 DFQATT and CDR2 SNEGSKA (reference sequence). V gave up 4 bases and J gave up 5 bases, with 11 bases separating them. The CDR3 runs 12 residues. DNA for the CDR3: TGCAGTGCTATACAGGGCGGGGAGACCCAGTACTTC. It codes for CSAIQGGETQYF.

The chain couples TRBV15 to TRBJ2-7; D is possibly TRBD2 (5 bases). Germline CDR1 LNHNV, CDR2 YYDKDF (reference sequence). The CDR3 has 14 residues. The V end lost 0 bases, the J end lost 6 bases, and 12 bases lay between the germline ends. The CDR3: CATSRDFGSTEQYF. CDR3 bases: TGTGCCACCAGCAGAGATTTTGGGAGTACCGAGCAGTACTTC. Based on the CDR3 plus reference TRBV15 and TRBJ2-7, the full variable domain is DAMVIQNPRYQVTQFGKPVTLSCSQTLNHNVMYWYQQKSSQAPKLLFHYYDKDFNNEADTPDNFQSRRPNTSFCFLDIRSPGLGDTAMYLCATSRDFGSTEQYFGPGTRLTVT.

The rearrangement uses TRBV21-1 and TRBJ2-5; no check of the table's D call, TRBD1, against the DNA was made. TRBV21-1 is a documented pseudogene. This CDR3 has 18 amino acids. CDR3 coding DNA: TGTGCCAGCAGCAAGGGCGCCAGACTAGGCGGGATTCGGGAGACCCAGTACTTC. The encoded protein is CASSKGARLGGIRETQYF.

The gene calls are TRBV2 and TRBJ2-5; 13 bases match TRBD2. The CDR3 runs to 17 residues. The V gene's germline CDR1 is SNHLY and CDR2 FYNNEI. The J segment lost 0 bases and the V segment lost 6 bases, leaving 7 bases of the junction unmatched. In DNA form, the CDR3 reads TGTGCCAGCAGCAGCAGAGGACTAGCGGGAGACCAAGAGACCCAGTACTTC. Amino acids: CASSSRGLAGDQETQYF.

V usage is TRBV10-1 and J usage is TRBJ2-7; no clear D. CDR3 length: 13 residues. Trimming cost V 1 base and J 6 bases, with 10 bases left between them. Germline loops: CDR1 WNHNN, CDR2 SYGVQD (reference sequence). CDR3 nucleotides: TGCGCCAGCAGTGAGTGGGGTGGCGCCGAGCAGTACTTC. It yields the protein CASSEWGGAEQYF.

The chain has TRBV4-1 and TRBJ1-1, with 7 bases matching TRBD1. Germline values: CDR1 MGHRA, CDR2 YSYEKL. V dropped 3 bases and J dropped 3; count of bases not matched to a gene: 13. The CDR3 spans 17 residues. CDR3 sequence: CASSQDRDSPRYTEAFF. The CDR3 region has the DNA TGCGCCAGCAGCCAGGACCGGGACAGTCCCAGGTACACTGAAGCTTTCTTT.

The rearrangement links TRBV15 to TRBJ1-1, with 8 bases that match TRBD1. Germline assignment: CDR1 LNHNV and CDR2 YYDKDF (reference sequence). Trimming cost V 5 bases and J 5 bases; bases outside gene matches: 4. The CDR3 consists of 13 residues. CDR3 residues: CATSPRTGTEAFF. The CDR3 region has the DNA TGTGCCACCAGCCCGCGGACAGGGACTGAAGCTTTCTTT. Looking up the rest from reference TRBV15 and TRBJ1-1 gives the full variable domain: DAMVIQNPRYQVTQFGKPVTLSCSQTLNHNVMYWYQQKSSQAPKLLFHYYDKDFNNEADTPDNFQSRRPNTSFCFLDIRSPGLGDTAMYLCATSPRTGTEAFFGQGTRLTVV.

The V and J genes are TRBV7-2 and TRBJ2-3; no definite D call. Germline V CDR1 and CDR2: SGHTA, FQGNSA. The V gene lost 2 bases and the J gene lost 2 bases, with 8 bases spanning the gap. This CDR3 has 14 residues. CDR3 sequence (DNA): TGTGCCAGCAGCTTATCGGAGATCACAGATACGCAGTATTTT. Its protein product is CASSLSEITDTQYF.

The CDR3, as DNA: TGCAGTGCTAGTGTCGGCCCTAGGCATGGCTACACCTTC. Translated, it gives CSASVGPRHGYTF. The chain combines TRBV20-1 with TRBJ1-2; no firm D call. CDR1 is DFQATT and CDR2 is SNEGSKA in the germline V gene (reference sequence). The V and J ends lost 3 bases and 6 bases respectively, with 14 bases between them. The CDR3 has 13 amino acids.